These T cell receptor beta chains were read from a single sample in a study of blood T cell repertoires in COVID-19. This table comes from immunoSEQ multiplex PCR, and its TCRdb copy is limited to in-frame clones, with some not included. Seen here are about 190,000 clones, roughly 80% observed once, and the top ten hold approximately 3%. Specimen: PBMCs or T cells enriched from blood (not recorded which). Receptor source: a woman aged 25 to 39 who had recovered from COVID-19. The CDR3 runs from the conserved cysteine through the conserved F or W. The D gene is left open where the match is weak. The size of a clone is reported for some rows only, either as once, few or many, or as a class for expanded clones.

D | J | V | size | DNA | CDR3
. | TRBJ1-3 | TRBV2 | once | TGTGCCAGCAGACTAGACAGCGGGTGGAACACCATATATTTT | CASRLDSGWNTIYF
. | TRBJ2-5 | TRBV6-4 | . | TGTGCCAGCAGTGACACCTCCAGGCAAGAGACCCAGTACTTC | CASSDTSRQETQYF
TRBD2 | TRBJ2-1 | TRBV9 | . | TGTGCCAGCAGCGTAGGAGCGGGAGGGCAGTTCTTC | CASSVGAGGQFF
. | TRBJ2-2 | TRBV7-6 | . | TGTGCCAGCAGCCCCGGGGCGGGGGCCGGCGGGGAGCTGTTTTTT | CASSPGAGAGGELFF
. | TRBJ1-4 | TRBV27 | . | TGTGCCAGCAGCTGGAGTGGGACTAATGAAAAACTGTTTTTT | CASSWSGTNEKLFF
. | TRBJ2-1 | TRBV28 | few | TGTGCCAGCAGTTTACGAGGACAGCCTAACAATGAGCAGTTCTTC | CASSLRGQPNNEQFF
. | TRBJ1-1 | TRBV5-1 | . | TGCGCCAGCAGTTCTCAGGGAATGAACACTGAAGCTTTCTTT | CASSSQGMNTEAFF
. | TRBJ2-3 | TRBV19 | . | TGTGCCAGTAGTATGGGTCAGGGGAAGAGGACAGATACGCAGTATTTT | CASSMGQGKRTDTQYF
TRBD1 | TRBJ1-1 | TRBV5-1 | . | TGCGCCAGCAGCGGACAGGGGGGCGACACTGAAGCTTTCTTT | CASSGQGGDTEAFF
. | TRBJ1-2 | TRBV6-5 | . | TGTGCCAGCAGTCAGGGTACGATGGGCTATGGCTACACCTTC | CASSQGTMGYGYTF
. | TRBJ1-4 | TRBV10-3 | . | TGTGCCATCATTGACGGCAGGGCGAATGAAAAACTGTTTTTT | CAIIDGRANEKLFF
. | TRBJ1-2 | TRBV29-1 | . | TGCAGCGCCGACCCAAAGGGACTTAACTATGGCTACACCTTC | CSADPKGLNYGYTF
TRBD2 | TRBJ2-7 | TRBV19 | . | TGTGCCAGTAGTGCCTGGACTAGCGGGACGTCCCAGGAGCAGTACTTC | CASSAWTSGTSQEQYF
TRBD1 | TRBJ2-5 | TRBV12-3/TRBV12-4 | . | TGTGCCAGCAAGGGACAGCAAGAGACCCAGTACTTC | CASKGQQETQYF
TRBD1 | TRBJ2-1 | TRBV27 | . | TGTGCCAGCAGTTCGGGACAGGGGAGCAATGAGCAGTTCTTC | CASSSGQGSNEQFF
. | TRBJ1-1 | TRBV5-1 | . | TGCGCCAGCAGCTTGAACTTGGGGGGGCCCACTGAAGCTTTCTTT | CASSLNLGGPTEAFF
. | TRBJ2-5 | TRBV2 | few | TGTGCCAGCAGTATAACGGTGCGGCGGGGAGAGACCCAGTACTTC | CASSITVRRGETQYF
TRBD1 | TRBJ1-2 | TRBV9 | . | TGTGCCAGCAGCCTCTGGACAGGGGGCGATGGCTACACCTTC | CASSLWTGGDGYTF
TRBD2 | TRBJ2-3 | TRBV7-2 | . | TGTGCCATGAAGCGGGAGGGACACACAGATACGCAGTATTTT | CAMKREGHTDTQYF
. | TRBJ1-2 | TRBV14 | few | TGTGCCAGCAGCCCCAGGAACCCGAGCTATGGCTACACCTTC | CASSPRNPSYGYTF
TRBD1 | TRBJ1-5 | TRBV28 | . | TGTGCCAGCAGTTTCGGGACAGGGTATCAGCCCCAGCATTTT | CASSFGTGYQPQHF
. | TRBJ1-5 | TRBV7-8 | . | TGTGCCAGCAGCGCCTATATTCGGCAGCCCCAGCATTTT | CASSAYIRQPQHF
. | TRBJ1-4 | TRBV15 | few | TGTGCCACCAGCAGAGCGGGTCTCAACGGTGAAAAACTGTTTTTT | CATSRAGLNGEKLFF
TRBD1 | TRBJ2-4 | TRBV6-5 | . | TGTGCCAGCTCGACAGGGAACTGGAACATTCAGTACTTC | CASSTGNWNIQYF
. | TRBJ1-2 | TRBV25-1 | . | TGTGCCAGCAGTGATTTCAGGTCTGACGGCTACACCTTC | CASSDFRSDGYTF
TRBD2 | TRBJ2-1 | TRBV27 | . | TGTGCCAGCAGTCCCCGGACTAGCGGGAGAATTTACAATGAGCAGTTCTTC | CASSPRTSGRIYNEQFF
TRBD2 | TRBJ2-2 | TRBV5-1 | . | TGCGCCAGCAGCTCTGGACTAGCGGGAGGGAGGACCGGGGAGCTGTTTTTT | CASSSGLAGGRTGELFF
. | TRBJ2-5 | TRBV29-1 | . | TGCAGCGTTGCGCCCGGGGAGGGGGGATTCCGGGAGACCCAGTACTTC | CSVAPGEGGFRETQYF
TRBD1 | TRBJ1-3 | TRBV5-1 | . | TGCGCCAGCAGCATTAGTAGACAGGGCTCTGGAAACACCATATATTTT | CASSISRQGSGNTIYF
TRBD1 | TRBJ2-5 | TRBV18 | . | TGTGCCAGCTCACCACCGGGACAGGGACCCCAAGAGACCCAGTACTTC | CASSPPGQGPQETQYF
TRBD2 | TRBJ2-1 | TRBV4-1 | . | TGCGCCAGCAGCCAAAGGGACTACTCCTACAATGAGCAGTTCTTC | CASSQRDYSYNEQFF
TRBD1 | TRBJ1-2 | TRBV28 | . | TGTGCCAGCAGTTCCTCGACAGGGGTGCGAGGCTACACCTTC | CASSSSTGVRGYTF
TRBD2 | TRBJ2-1 | TRBV5-1 | . | TGCGCCAGCAGCTACCTAGCGGAACGATACAATGAGCAGTTCTTC | CASSYLAERYNEQFF
. | TRBJ1-6 | TRBV19 | . | TGTGCCAGTAGTCCTCGACGAGAGGGTTCACCCCTCCACTTT | CASSPRREGSPLHF
. | TRBJ1-1 | TRBV5-4 | . | TGTGCCAGCAGCTTGGTGGCAGGGTGGAACACTGAAGCTTTCTTT | CASSLVAGWNTEAFF
TRBD2 | TRBJ2-3 | TRBV19 | . | TGTGCCAGTAGTACCAGCGGGGGGGGCGATACGCAGTATTTT | CASSTSGGGDTQYF
. | TRBJ2-2 | TRBV7-9 | once | TGTGCCAGCAGTCCCGCTCTACTGCGGCGACCCATTTCGACCGGGGAGCTGTTTTTT | CASSPALLRRPISTGELFF
TRBD2 | TRBJ2-3 | TRBV6-5 | . | TGTGCCACCCAGCGGGGGGGCGGCACAGATACGCAGTATTTT | CATQRGGGTDTQYF
. | TRBJ1-2 | TRBV7-9 | . | TGTGCCAGCAGCTTAGAGCAGGGGGGCTACACCTTC | CASSLEQGGYTF
. | TRBJ1-4 | TRBV9 | . | TGTGCCAGCAGCTCGCAGGGGCAGACCTTTGAAAAACTGTTTTTT | CASSSQGQTFEKLFF
TRBD1 | TRBJ1-1 | TRBV5-4 | . | TGTGCCAGCAGAACTACCGGGACAGGGGACAGGATGGCTTTCTTT | CASRTTGTGDRMAFF
TRBD1 | TRBJ1-1 | TRBV7-9 | . | TGTGCCAGCAGCTTAGGGGGAGACAGGGAGAACACTGAAGCTTTCTTT | CASSLGGDRENTEAFF
. | TRBJ1-5 | TRBV11-2 | once | TGTGCCAGCAGCGAAAGGGGAAAGCCCCAGCATTTT | CASSERGKPQHF
TRBD1 | TRBJ2-4 | TRBV19 | . | TGTGCCAGTAGTAGACGACAGGGTATAAACATTCAGTACTTC | CASSRRQGINIQYF
. | TRBJ1-2 | TRBV10-3 | . | TGTGCCATCAGTGGTGAGAGGTTTAACTATGGCTACACCTTC | CAISGERFNYGYTF